This TCR beta chain was obtained from a study of blood T cell repertoires in COVID-19. V lost 0 bases, J lost 4 bases, and 10 bases stayed unmatched. This CDR3 is built from 17 residues. Germline assignment: CDR1 LNHNV and CDR2 YYDKDF (reference sequence). Clones were sequenced by immunoSEQ multiplex PCR, and TCRdb holds only the in-frame ones, with some missing. The sample yields approximately 140,000 clones, about 86% seen once. This study enrolled people aged 18 to 89 from about two dozen US geographic areas. The TCR was taken from a man in his forties with acute COVID-19. The specimen was PBMCs or T cells enriched from blood (not recorded which). The gene calls are TRBV15 and TRBJ2-5; TRBD2 agrees at 8 bases. The CDR3 reads CATSRDRAAGAPETQYF. The CDR3 DNA sequence: TGTGCCACCAGCAGAGATAGGGCAGCGGGGGCCCCAGAGACCCAGTACTTC. The variable domain in full, with the rest retrieved from reference TRBV15 and TRBJ2-5, is DAMVIQNPRYQVTQFGKPVTLSCSQTLNHNVMYWYQQKSSQAPKLLFHYYDKDFNNEADTPDNFQSRRPNTSFCFLDIRSPGLGDTAMYLCATSRDRAAGAPETQYFGPGTRLLVL.